This T cell receptor (beta chain) was profiled in a study of Graves' ophthalmopathy and Graves' hyperthyroidism. Study results and limitations: Discrimination between ophthalmopathy and stable hyperthyroidism by a 13-signature model showed 85% to 90% sensitivity and 70% to 82% specificity. Among expanded thyroid clonotypes above 0.001 frequency, most also occurred in blood.

CDR3 regions of TCR beta were amplified from RNA transcripts. First-round RT-PCR with HTBI primers preceded a second-round multiplex PCR. MiXCR, applied by TCRdb to the multiplex PCR reads, yields one record per CDR3 protein. The table includes some 210,000 distinct CDR3 sequences, around 28% detected once. This clonotype was detected many times. Antigen unknown. The sample consisted of peripheral blood. The sequence derives from a man in his forties or fifties with Graves' ophthalmopathy.

DNA for the CDR3: TGTGCCAGCAGTGACGATCCAGGGTTCGGGGGCGAGCAGTACTTC. Protein product: CASSDDPGFGGEQYF. This chain connects TRBV25-1 to TRBJ2-7; the D gene is possibly TRBD2 (6 bases). From germline, CDR1 is MGHDK and CDR2 SYGVNS. V gave up 3 bases and J gave up 6 bases, with 18 bases separating them. This CDR3 contains 15 residues.